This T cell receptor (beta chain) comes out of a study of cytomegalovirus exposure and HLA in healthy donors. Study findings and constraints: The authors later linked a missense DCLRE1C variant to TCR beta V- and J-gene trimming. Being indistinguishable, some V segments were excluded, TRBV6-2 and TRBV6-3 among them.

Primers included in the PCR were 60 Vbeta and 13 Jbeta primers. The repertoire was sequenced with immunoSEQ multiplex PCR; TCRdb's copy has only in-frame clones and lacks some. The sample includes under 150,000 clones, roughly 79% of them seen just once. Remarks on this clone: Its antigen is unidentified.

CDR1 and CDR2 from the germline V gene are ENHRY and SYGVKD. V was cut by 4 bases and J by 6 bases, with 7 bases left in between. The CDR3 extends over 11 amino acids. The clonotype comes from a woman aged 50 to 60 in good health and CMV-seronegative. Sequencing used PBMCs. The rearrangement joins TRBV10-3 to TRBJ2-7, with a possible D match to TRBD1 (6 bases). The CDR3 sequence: CAISAGAEQYV. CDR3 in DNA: TGTGCCATCAGTGCAGGGGCCGAGCAGTACGTC.